The 17 T cell receptor beta chains reported below all come from one sample, sequenced in a study of shared clonotypes between healthy human individuals. The assay was immunoSEQ multiplex PCR, and TCRdb's table has in-frame clones only and misses some. The sample contains about 1.5 million clones, 95% to 99% of which appear only once. Sequenced sample: naive CD4+ T cells sorted from blood. As for subset: CD45RA+ positively selected. These receptor sequences come from a man aged 30 to 39 in good health.

J is TRBJ2-5 and V is TRBV6-6, with unresolved D. Trimming stripped 2 bases from V and 4 bases from J, with 8 bases between. This CDR3 contains 13 residues. Germline CDR1 MNHNY, CDR2 SVGAGI (reference sequence). The CDR3 spells CASSYRVRETQYF. The CDR3 DNA is TGTGCCAGCAGTTACAGGGTCCGAGAGACCCAGTACTTC.

The rearrangement links TRBV5-1 to TRBJ1-1; the D gene is possibly TRBD1 (6 bases). The CDR3 extends over 14 amino acids. Germline lookup yields CDR1 SGHRS and CDR2 YFSETQ. Trimming removed 0 bases from V and 5 bases from J, with 11 bases in between. The CDR3 nucleotides are TGCGCCAGCAGCTTGGGTAGGGGGTTTACTGAAGCTTTCTTT. Translated, it gives CASSLGRGFTEAFF.

J is TRBJ2-1 and V is TRBV7-2; possibly TRBD1 for D (6 bases). Trimming removed 11 bases at V and 9 bases at J, with 14 bases between. The length of the CDR3 is 11 residues. Germline-derived CDR1 and CDR2 are SGHTA and FQGNSA. The CDR3: CAVGRGSEQFF. CDR3 nucleotides: TGTGCCGTGGGAAGGGGGAGTGAGCAGTTCTTC.

The V gene is TRBV11-2, the J gene TRBJ2-7; 9 bases fit TRBD1. Germline V gives CDR1 SGHAT, CDR2 FQNNGV. CDR3 length: 18 amino acids. The J segment lost 4 bases and the V segment lost 4 bases, leaving 17 bases of the junction unmatched. The CDR3 loop is CASSSYYPGQGPLYEQYF. CDR3 DNA: TGTGCCAGCAGCTCGTACTACCCGGGACAGGGACCGTTGTACGAGCAGTACTTC.

The chain is built from TRBV5-1 and TRBJ2-7; D is undetermined. The V gene's germline CDR1 is SGHRS and CDR2 YFSETQ. The CDR3 contains 14 residues. Trimming stripped 1 base from V and 3 bases from J, with 11 bases between. The CDR3 region is CASSLYTGFYEQYF. In nucleotides, the CDR3 is TGCGCCAGCAGCTTGTATACGGGTTTCTACGAGCAGTACTTC. Full variable domain (outside the CDR3, taken from reference TRBV5-1 and TRBJ2-7): KAGVTQTPRYLIKTRGQQVTLSCSPISGHRSVSWYQQTPGQGLQFLFEYFSETQRNKGNFPGRFSGRQFSNSRSEMNVSTLELGDSALYLCASSLYTGFYEQYFGPGTRLTVT.

J is TRBJ2-7 and V is TRBV5-6; 13 bases map to TRBD2. CDR1 SGHDT and CDR2 YYEEEE come from the germline V gene. This CDR3 spans 14 amino acids. Losses at the gene ends were 0 bases for V and 9 bases for J; bases not matched to a gene: 3. Written as DNA, the CDR3 is TGTGCCAGCAGCTTGGCACTAGCGGGAGGGCGGCAGTACTTC. Protein: CASSLALAGGRQYF.

This chain connects TRBV5-4 to TRBJ2-1; D is possibly TRBD1 (6 bases). Germline CDR1 is SGHNT and CDR2 is YYREEE (reference sequence). The CDR3 is 16 amino acids. The V and J ends lost 3 bases and 0 bases respectively, with 13 bases between them. The CDR3 protein is CASSSTGTSSYNEQFF. The CDR3 DNA reads TGTGCCAGCAGCTCAACCGGGACAAGCTCCTACAATGAGCAGTTCTTC. Full variable domain (outside the CDR3, taken from reference TRBV5-4 and TRBJ2-1): ETGVTQSPTHLIKTRGQQVTLRCSSQSGHNTVSWYQQALGQGPQFIFQYYREEENGRGNFPPRFSGLQFPNYSSELNVNALELDDSALYLCASSSTGTSSYNEQFFGPGTRLTVL.

V and J are TRBV10-3 and TRBJ1-1, with 9 bases matching TRBD1. The CDR3 runs 14 residues. CDR1 and CDR2 from the germline V gene are ENHRY and SYGVKD. With V trimmed by 6 bases and J by 1 base, 3 bases remained unmatched. The CDR3 DNA is TGTGCCATCAGCCTGGGACAGGGGAACACTGAAGCTTTCTTT. This translates into CAISLGQGNTEAFF.

The chain recombines TRBV30 with TRBJ1-2, with D tentatively TRBD1 (6 bases). The V end lost 4 bases, the J end lost 5 bases, and 14 bases lay between the germline ends. Germline lookup yields CDR1 GTSNPN and CDR2 SVGIG (reference sequence). The CDR3 runs to 13 residues. CDR3 residues: CAWNLGGLYGYTF. The CDR3 nucleotides are TGTGCCTGGAATCTAGGGGGACTTTATGGCTACACCTTC.

The chain has TRBV6-1 and TRBJ1-6, with D unclear. The V gene lost 2 bases and the J gene lost 9 bases, with 17 bases spanning the gap. Germline assignment: CDR1 MNHNS and CDR2 SASEGT. CDR3 length: 16 amino acids. CDR3 nucleotide sequence: TGTGCCAGCAGTGAACGGAAAGGGCTCGGTACTTCACCCCTCCACTTT. Encoded protein: CASSERKGLGTSPLHF.

V and J are TRBV7-6 and TRBJ2-7, with D unresolved. The length of the CDR3 is 13 residues. The V end was cut by 5 bases, the J end by 4 bases, with 12 bases between. The germline V gene has CDR1 SGHVS and CDR2 FNYEAQ. The CDR3 loop is CASSSSAGYEQYF. CDR3 bases: TGTGCCAGCAGCAGCTCCGCCGGGTACGAGCAGTACTTC.

The chain employs TRBV12-5 and TRBJ2-7, with D uncertain. Per the germline V gene, CDR1 is LGHNT and CDR2 is FRNRAP. This CDR3 is 13 amino acids long. With 9 bases removed from V and 0 bases from J, the gap between germline ends came to 12 bases. CDR3 region: CASRAGNSYEQYF. Written as DNA, the CDR3 is TGTGCTAGCCGAGCAGGCAACTCCTACGAGCAGTACTTC.

The chain couples TRBV7-3 to TRBJ2-3, with a weak D call TRBD1 (5 bases). V dropped 5 bases and J dropped 0 bases, with 9 bases sitting between them. The CDR3 is 14 amino acids. Germline CDR1 SGHTA, CDR2 FQGTGA. This chain's CDR3 is CASSRQPSTDTQYF. The CDR3, as DNA: TGTGCCAGCAGCCGACAGCCTAGCACAGATACGCAGTATTTT.

The genes are TRBV5-4 and TRBJ1-3; D is perhaps TRBD1 (5 bases). CDR1 and CDR2 (germline): SGHNT, YYREEE (reference sequence). CDR3 size: 13 residues. The V and J ends lost 1 base and 7 bases respectively, with 9 bases between them. CDR3 residues: CASSLPGNNTIYF. The CDR3 DNA reads TGTGCCAGCAGCTTGCCAGGGAACAACACCATATATTTT.

The chain employs TRBV18 and TRBJ2-1, with 13 bases identical to TRBD2. The CDR3 extends over 14 amino acids. With 5 bases clipped from V and 5 bases from J, the junction kept 0 bases outside the gene matches. Germline CDR1 reads KGHSH; CDR2 reads LQKENI. CDR3 residues: CASSTSGRDNEQFF. As DNA, the CDR3 is TGTGCCAGCTCAACTAGCGGGAGGGACAATGAGCAGTTCTTC.

The rearrangement joins TRBV5-4 to TRBJ1-4; TRBD1 is a possible D gene (6 bases). CDR1 SGHNT and CDR2 YYREEE come from the germline V gene (reference sequence). The CDR3 spans 13 residues. Between the trimmed V and J ends, which lost 6 bases and 10 bases, there was a span of 16 bases. CDR3 residues: CASTLPGAGKLFF. In nucleotides, the CDR3 is TGTGCCAGCACCCTTCCGGGGGCCGGAAAACTGTTTTTT.

This clone was seen a single time. The CDR3: CASRNRDFESGELFF. CDR3 nucleotide sequence: TGTGCCAGCAGGAACCGGGACTTTGAGTCCGGGGAGCTGTTTTTT. This rearrangement joins TRBV6-5 to TRBJ2-2; possibly TRBD2 for D (6 bases). Deletions cut 6 bases from V and 6 bases from J, with 17 bases between. CDR1 MNHEY and CDR2 SVGAGI come from the germline V gene. CDR3 length equals 15 residues.